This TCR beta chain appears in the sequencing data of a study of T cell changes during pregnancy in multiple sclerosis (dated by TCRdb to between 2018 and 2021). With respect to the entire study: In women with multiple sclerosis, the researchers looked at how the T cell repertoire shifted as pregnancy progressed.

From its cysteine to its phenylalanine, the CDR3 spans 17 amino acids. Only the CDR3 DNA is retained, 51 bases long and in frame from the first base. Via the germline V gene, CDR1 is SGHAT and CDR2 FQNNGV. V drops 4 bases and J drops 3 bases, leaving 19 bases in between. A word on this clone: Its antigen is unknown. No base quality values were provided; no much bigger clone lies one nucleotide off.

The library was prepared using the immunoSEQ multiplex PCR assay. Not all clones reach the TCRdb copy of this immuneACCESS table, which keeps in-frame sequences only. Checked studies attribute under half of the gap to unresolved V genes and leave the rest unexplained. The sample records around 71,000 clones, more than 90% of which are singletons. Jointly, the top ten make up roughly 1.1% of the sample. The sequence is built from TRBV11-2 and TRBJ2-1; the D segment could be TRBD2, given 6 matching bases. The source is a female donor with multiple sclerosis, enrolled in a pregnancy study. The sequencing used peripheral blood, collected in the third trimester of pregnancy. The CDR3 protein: CASSSIPRGNDYNEQFF. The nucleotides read TGTGCCAGCAGCTCCATACCCCGGGGGAATGACTACAATGAGCAGTTCTTC.